This T cell receptor (beta chain) emerged from a study of CD8+ T cells in alopecia areata. The CDR3 contains 11 residues. The V end was cut by 4 bases, the J end by 6 bases, with 7 bases between. The germline gives CDR1 SGHKS, CDR2 YYEKEE (reference sequence). As the sequencing template, cDNA was produced by extracting RNA and reverse transcribing it. Clones were read by immunoSEQ multiplex PCR, and TCRdb kept only the in-frame ones, dropping some. The sample shows 150,000 to 200,000 clones, 65% to 75% of them seen only once. V and J are TRBV5-5 and TRBJ1-1; D may be TRBD1 (5 bases). The sequenced sample was CD8+ T cells sorted from blood, obtained at week 0. This receptor was taken from a human donor with alopecia areata. The CDR3 nucleotides are TGTGCCAGCAGCCCGGGGCCTGAAGCTTTCTTT. This gives the protein CASSPGPEAFF.